Listed here is a single TCR beta chain. The sample is drawn from a study of technical replicates of blood from a handful of donors. Some clones are missing from TCRdb's copy, which holds only in-frame ones; the method was immunoSEQ multiplex PCR. The sample contains about 100,000 clones, 90% to 97% of which appear only once. The germline gives CDR1 MDHEN, CDR2 SYDVKM. CDR3 length equals 14 residues. Trimming stripped 10 bases from V and 9 bases from J, with 25 bases between. This chain connects TRBV28 to TRBJ2-7; weak D call: TRBD2 (5 bases). Sequenced material: T cells isolated from PBMCs. The TCR sequence derives from a human donor in good health. This CDR3 is CATLRASKTTGQYF. In DNA form, the CDR3 reads TGTGCCACCCTCCGTGCGAGTAAGACTACGGGGCAGTACTTC.